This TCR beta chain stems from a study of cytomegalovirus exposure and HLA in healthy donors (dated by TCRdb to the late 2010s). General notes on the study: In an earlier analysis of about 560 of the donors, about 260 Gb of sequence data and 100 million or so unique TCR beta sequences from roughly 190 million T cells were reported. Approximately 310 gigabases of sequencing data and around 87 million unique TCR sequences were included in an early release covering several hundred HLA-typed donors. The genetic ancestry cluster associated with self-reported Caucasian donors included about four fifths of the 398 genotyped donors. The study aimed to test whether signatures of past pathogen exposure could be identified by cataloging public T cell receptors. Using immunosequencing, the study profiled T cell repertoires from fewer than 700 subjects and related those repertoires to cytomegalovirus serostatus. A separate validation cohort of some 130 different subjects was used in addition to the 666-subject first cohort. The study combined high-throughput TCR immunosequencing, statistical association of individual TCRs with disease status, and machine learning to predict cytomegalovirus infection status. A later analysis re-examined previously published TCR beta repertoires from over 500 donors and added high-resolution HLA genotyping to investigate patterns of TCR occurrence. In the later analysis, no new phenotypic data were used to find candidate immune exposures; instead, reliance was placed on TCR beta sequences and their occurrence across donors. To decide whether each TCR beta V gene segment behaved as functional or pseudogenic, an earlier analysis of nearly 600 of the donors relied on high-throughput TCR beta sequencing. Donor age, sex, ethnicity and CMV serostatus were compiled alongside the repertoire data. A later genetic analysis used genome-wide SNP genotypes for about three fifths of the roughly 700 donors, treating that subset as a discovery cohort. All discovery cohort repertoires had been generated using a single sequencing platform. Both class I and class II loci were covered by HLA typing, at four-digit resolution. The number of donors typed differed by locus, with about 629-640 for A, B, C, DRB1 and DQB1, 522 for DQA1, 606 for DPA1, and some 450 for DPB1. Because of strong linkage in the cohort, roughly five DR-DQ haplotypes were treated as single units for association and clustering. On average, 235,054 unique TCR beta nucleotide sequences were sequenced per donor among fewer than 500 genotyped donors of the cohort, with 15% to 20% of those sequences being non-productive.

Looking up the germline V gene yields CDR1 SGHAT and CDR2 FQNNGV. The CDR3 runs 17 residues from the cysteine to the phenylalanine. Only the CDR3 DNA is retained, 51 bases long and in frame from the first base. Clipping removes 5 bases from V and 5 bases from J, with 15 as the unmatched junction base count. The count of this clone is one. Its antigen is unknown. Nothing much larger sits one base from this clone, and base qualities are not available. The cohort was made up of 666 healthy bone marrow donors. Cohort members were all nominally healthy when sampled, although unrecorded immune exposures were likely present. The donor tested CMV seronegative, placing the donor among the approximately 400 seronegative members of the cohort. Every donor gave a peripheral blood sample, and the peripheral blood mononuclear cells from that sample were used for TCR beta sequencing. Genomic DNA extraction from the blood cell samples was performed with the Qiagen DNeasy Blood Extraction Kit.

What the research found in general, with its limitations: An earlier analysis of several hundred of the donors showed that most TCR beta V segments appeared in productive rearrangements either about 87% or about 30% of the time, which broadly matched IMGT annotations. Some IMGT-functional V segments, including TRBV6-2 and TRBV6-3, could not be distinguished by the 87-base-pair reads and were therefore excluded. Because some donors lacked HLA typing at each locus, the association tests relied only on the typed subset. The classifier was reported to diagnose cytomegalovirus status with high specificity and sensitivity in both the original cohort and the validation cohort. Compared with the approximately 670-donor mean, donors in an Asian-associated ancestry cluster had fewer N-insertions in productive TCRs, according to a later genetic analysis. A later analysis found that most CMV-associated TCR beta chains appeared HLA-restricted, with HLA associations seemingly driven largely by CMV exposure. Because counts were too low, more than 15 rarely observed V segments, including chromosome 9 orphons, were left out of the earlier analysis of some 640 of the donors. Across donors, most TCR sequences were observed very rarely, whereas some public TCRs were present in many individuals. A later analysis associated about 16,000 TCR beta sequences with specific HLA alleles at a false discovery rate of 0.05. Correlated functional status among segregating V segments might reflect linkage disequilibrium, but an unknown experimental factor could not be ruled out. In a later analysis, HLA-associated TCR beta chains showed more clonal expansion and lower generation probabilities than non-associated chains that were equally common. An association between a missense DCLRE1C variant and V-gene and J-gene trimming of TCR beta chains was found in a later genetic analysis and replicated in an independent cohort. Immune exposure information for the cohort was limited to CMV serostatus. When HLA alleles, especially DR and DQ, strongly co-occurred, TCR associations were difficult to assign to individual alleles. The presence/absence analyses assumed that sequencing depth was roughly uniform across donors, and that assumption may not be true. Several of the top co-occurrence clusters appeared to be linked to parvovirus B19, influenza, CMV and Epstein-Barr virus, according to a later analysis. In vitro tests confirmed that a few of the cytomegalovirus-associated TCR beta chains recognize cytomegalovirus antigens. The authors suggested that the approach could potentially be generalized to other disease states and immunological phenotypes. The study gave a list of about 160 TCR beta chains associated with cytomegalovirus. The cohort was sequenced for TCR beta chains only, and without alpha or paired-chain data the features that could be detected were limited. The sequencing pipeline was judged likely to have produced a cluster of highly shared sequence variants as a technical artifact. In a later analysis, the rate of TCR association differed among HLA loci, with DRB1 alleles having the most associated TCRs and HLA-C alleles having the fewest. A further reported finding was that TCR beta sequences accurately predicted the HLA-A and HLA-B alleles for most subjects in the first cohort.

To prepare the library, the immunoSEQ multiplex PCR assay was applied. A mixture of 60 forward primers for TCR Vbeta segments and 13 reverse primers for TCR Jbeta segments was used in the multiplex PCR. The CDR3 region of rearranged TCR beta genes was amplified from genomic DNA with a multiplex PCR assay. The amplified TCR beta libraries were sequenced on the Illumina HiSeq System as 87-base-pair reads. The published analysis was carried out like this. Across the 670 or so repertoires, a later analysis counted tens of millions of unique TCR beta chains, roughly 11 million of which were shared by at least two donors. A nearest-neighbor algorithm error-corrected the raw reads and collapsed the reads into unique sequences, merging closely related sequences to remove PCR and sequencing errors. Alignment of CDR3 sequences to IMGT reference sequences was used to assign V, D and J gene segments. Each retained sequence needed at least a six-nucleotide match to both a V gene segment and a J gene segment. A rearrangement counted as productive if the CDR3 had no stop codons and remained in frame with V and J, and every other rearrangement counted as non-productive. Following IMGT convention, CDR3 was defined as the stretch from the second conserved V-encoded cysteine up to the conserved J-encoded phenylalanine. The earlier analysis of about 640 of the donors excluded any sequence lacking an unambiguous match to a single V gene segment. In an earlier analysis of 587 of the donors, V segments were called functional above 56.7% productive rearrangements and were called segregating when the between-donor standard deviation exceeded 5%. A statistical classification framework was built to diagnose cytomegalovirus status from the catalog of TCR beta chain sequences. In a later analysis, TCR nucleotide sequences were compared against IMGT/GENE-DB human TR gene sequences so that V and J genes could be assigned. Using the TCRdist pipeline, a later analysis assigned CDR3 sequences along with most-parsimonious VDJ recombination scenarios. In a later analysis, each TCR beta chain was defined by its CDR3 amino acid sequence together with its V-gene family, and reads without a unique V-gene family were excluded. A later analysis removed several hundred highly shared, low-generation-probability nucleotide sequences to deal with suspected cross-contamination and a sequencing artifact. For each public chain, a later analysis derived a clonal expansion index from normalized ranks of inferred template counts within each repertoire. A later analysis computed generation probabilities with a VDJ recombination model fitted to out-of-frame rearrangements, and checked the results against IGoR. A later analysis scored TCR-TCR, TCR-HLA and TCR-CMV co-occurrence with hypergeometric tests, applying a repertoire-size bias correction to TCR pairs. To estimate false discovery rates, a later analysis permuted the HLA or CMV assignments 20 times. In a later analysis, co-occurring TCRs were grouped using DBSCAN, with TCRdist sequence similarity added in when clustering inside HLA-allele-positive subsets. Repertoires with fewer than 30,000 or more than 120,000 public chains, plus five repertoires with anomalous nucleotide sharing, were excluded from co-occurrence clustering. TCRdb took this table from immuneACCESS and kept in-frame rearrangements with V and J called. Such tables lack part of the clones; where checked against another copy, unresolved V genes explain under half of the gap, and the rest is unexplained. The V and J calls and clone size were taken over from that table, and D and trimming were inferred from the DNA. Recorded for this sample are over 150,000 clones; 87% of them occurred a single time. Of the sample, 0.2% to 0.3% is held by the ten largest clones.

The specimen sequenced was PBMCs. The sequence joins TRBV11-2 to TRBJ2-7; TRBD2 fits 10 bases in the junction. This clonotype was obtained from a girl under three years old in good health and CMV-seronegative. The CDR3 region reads CASSPRSGGASLHEQYF. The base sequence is TGTGCCAGCAGCCCCCGAAGCGGGGGGGCCAGTCTACACGAGCAGTACTTC. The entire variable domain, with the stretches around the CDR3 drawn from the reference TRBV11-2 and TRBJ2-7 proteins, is EAGVAQSPRYKIIEKRQSVAFWCNPISGHATLYWYQQILGQGPKLLIQFQNNGVVDDSQLPKDRFSAERLKGVDSTLKIQPAKLEDSAVYLCASSPRSGGASLHEQYFGPGTRLTVT.